This T cell receptor (beta chain) was recovered during a study of beta chain features in type 1 diabetes. CDR1 and CDR2 from the germline V gene are SEHNR and FQNEAQ (reference sequence). The CDR3 sequence is 15 residues long. The V segment lost 1 base and the J segment 6 bases; nucleotides outside the gene matches: 6. Blood was drawn once from each donor into heparinised tubes. The draws averaged roughly 120 mL. Study-level points and caveats: Shortening that was moderate but significant affected the TCRB CDR3s of Type 1 diabetes patients in all four CD4+ subsets. The study found fewer insertions and more deletions at VDJ junctions in type 1 diabetes patients.

This clone has more than one count but fewer than ten. Its target is not known. Sequenced material consisted of expressed TCRB transcripts (all of the isolated RNA was reverse transcribed). The assay was immunoSEQ multiplex PCR, and TCRdb's table has in-frame clones only and misses some. This table holds 250,000 to 350,000 clones, approximately 15% found once. The chain employs TRBV7-9 and TRBJ1-5; TRBD1 agrees at 7 bases. The sequencing input was naive CD4+ T cells from blood. The source of this sequence is a man between 18 and 29 years old with type 1 diabetes. The CDR3 here is CASSLGQGLFQPQHF. The CDR3 DNA sequence: TGTGCCAGCAGCTTAGGACAGGGACTTTTTCAGCCCCAGCATTTT. Looking up the rest from reference TRBV7-9 and TRBJ1-5 gives the full variable domain: DTGVSQNPRHKITKRGQNVTFRCDPISEHNRLYWYRQTLGQGPEFLTYFQNEAQLEKSRLLSDRFSAERPKGSFSTLEIQRTEQGDSAMYLCASSLGQGLFQPQHFGDGTRLSIL.